This TCR beta chain was found in a study of cytomegalovirus exposure and HLA in healthy donors. CDR1 and CDR2 from the germline V gene are SGDLS and YYNGEE. CDR3 length: 15 amino acids. V lost 3 bases to trimming and J lost 4 bases; unmatched junction nucleotides: 5. Generated by immunoSEQ multiplex PCR, the TCRdb table keeps only in-frame clones and is missing some. The sample lists 280,000 or so clones, roughly 90% occurring once. The chain carries TRBV9 and TRBJ2-7, with 12 bases that match TRBD2. This clonotype was sampled from a woman between 18 and 30 years old in good health and CMV-seronegative. The sequenced sample was PBMCs. As DNA, the CDR3 is TGTGCCAGCAGCGCCGGACTAGCGGGACCTTACGAGCAGTACTTC. It codes for CASSAGLAGPYEQYF.